This T cell receptor beta chain was recovered during a study of blood T cells in healthy people across ages. The study, taken as a whole, reports: Diversity of TCR beta per million T cells declined in a roughly linear way with age.

Each sample used at least 7 million PBMCs. The extraction recovered at least 5 micrograms of total RNA per sample. Trimming shortened V by 6 bases and J by 0 bases, and 12 bases separated the two germline ends. The CDR3 runs 14 residues. The germline gives CDR1 DFQATT, CDR2 SNEGSKA (reference sequence). This clonotype was detected only a few times. Its antigen is unidentified. Using a J-beta primer mix together with a sample-barcoded 5' primer, a second PCR was run for roughly 7 to 11 cycles. TCRdb processed the 5' RACE reads anew with MiXCR; each CDR3 protein has one entry. The sample consists of some 1.5 million distinct CDR3 sequences, under 30% of them appearing once.

The chain employs TRBV20-1 and TRBJ2-1; no clear D. The sequence was collected from a woman between 25 and 40 years old in good health. The sample consisted of blood. The CDR3: CSAIGVSSYNEQFF. DNA of the CDR3: TGCAGTGCCATAGGTGTTAGCTCCTACAATGAGCAGTTCTTC.